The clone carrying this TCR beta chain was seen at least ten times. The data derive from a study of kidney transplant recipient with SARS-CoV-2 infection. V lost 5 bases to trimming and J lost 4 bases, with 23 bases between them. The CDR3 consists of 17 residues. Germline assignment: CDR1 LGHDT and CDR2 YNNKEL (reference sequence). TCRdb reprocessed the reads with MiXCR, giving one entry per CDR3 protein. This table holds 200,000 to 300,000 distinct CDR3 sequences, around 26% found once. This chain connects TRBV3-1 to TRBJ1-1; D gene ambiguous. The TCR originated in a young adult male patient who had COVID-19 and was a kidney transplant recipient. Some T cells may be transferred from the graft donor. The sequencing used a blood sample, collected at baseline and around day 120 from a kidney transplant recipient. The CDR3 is CASSKGGPISIRTEAFF. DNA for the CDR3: TGTGCCAGCAGCAAGGGAGGTCCCATTTCAATTCGCACTGAAGCTTTCTTT. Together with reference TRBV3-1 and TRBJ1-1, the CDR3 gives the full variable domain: DTAVSQTPKYLVTQMGNDKSIKCEQNLGHDTMYWYKQDSKKFLKIMFSYNNKELIINETVPNRFSPKSPDKAHLNLHINSLELGDSAVYFCASSKGGPISIRTEAFFGQGTRLTVV.